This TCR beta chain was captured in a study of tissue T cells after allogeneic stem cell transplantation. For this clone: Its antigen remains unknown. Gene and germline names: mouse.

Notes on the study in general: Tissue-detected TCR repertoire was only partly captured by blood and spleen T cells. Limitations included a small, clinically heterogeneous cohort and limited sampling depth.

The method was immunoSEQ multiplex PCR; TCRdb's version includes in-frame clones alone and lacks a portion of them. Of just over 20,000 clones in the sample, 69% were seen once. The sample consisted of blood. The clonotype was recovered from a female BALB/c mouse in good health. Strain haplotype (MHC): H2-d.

CDR3 DNA (partial): TGTGCCAGCAGCCAAGAGACGGAACAGTAC. The encoded protein is CASSQETEQY. The complete CDR3 protein is CASSQETEQYF. The V and J genes are TRBV2 and TRBJ2-7; no clear D gene. The read comes to an end 1 residue before the CDR3 does, leaving the germline J gene to fill in the end. Trimming removed 0 bases at V and 7 bases at J, with 4 bases between. CDR1 is LGHNA and CDR2 is YSYQKL in the germline V gene. The CDR3 extends over 11 amino acids.